Sequencing of this T cell receptor beta chain was carried out in a study of neurological immune-mediated disorders. TCRdb redid the calling of the 5' RACE reads with MiXCR, one entry per CDR3 protein. The sample has roughly 62,000 distinct CDR3 sequences; about 2.5% are singletons. General study points: The expanded clones of different subjects shared no CDR3 amino acid sequences (suggesting private repertoires in all groups).

V gave up 4 bases and J gave up 1 base; unmatched junction bases: 2. The CDR3 is 14 amino acids. Looked up from germline, CDR1 is MNHEY and CDR2 is SMNVEV (reference sequence). The sample holds many counts of this clonotype. Its antigen is not identified. The genes are TRBV27 and TRBJ1-1; 8 nucleotides align to TRBD1. Material: PBMCs. The receptor was isolated from a man aged 50 to 60 with multiple sclerosis. The CDR3 DNA follows: TGTGCCAGCAGTTACGGGACAGGGAACACTGAAGCTTTCTTT. Amino acids: CASSYGTGNTEAFF.